This entry lists 18 T cell receptor beta chains sequenced from one sample in a study of multiple sclerosis patients with progressive multifocal leukoencephalopathy. The assay was immunoSEQ multiplex PCR, and TCRdb's table has in-frame clones only and misses some. The sample holds tens of thousands of clones, almost 95% seen once. Time point given: before natalizumab initiation. Sequencing was done on a sample of PBMCs. Receptors were obtained from a man in his thirties or forties with multiple sclerosis.

V is TRBV13 and J is TRBJ2-1; 9 bases line up with TRBD2. With 2 bases clipped from V and 3 bases from J, the junction kept 5 bases outside the gene matches. This CDR3 is 16 amino acids long. In germline, CDR1 is PRHDT, CDR2 FYEKMQ (reference sequence). The CDR3 loop reads CASSLFGGRGYNEQFF. The CDR3 nucleotides are TGTGCCAGCAGCTTATTCGGCGGGAGGGGCTACAATGAGCAGTTCTTC.

This sequence joins TRBV11-2 and TRBJ2-6; D is undetermined. The CDR3 sequence is 18 residues long. Trimming pared 5 bases from V and 0 bases from J, leaving 17 bases between. The germline CDR1 and CDR2 sequences are SGHAT and FQNNGV. CDR3 sequence (DNA): TGTGCCAGCAGCCCCCTGCGACTCAAGAGCTCTGGGGCCAACGTCCTGACTTTC. This codes for CASSPLRLKSSGANVLTF. Looking up the rest from reference TRBV11-2 and TRBJ2-6 gives the full variable domain: EAGVAQSPRYKIIEKRQSVAFWCNPISGHATLYWYQQILGQGPKLLIQFQNNGVVDDSQLPKDRFSAERLKGVDSTLKIQPAKLEDSAVYLCASSPLRLKSSGANVLTFGAGSRLTVL.

This clone has a handful of counts. The V gene is TRBV18, the J gene TRBJ1-4, with D hard to call. The CDR3 spans 15 residues. V lost 1 base to trimming and J lost 6 bases, with 12 bases between them. Per germline, CDR1 KGHSH and CDR2 LQKENI. Written as DNA, the CDR3 is TGTGCCAGCTCACCACGGAGGGTCGGAGATGAAAAACTGTTTTTT. Translation: CASSPRRVGDEKLFF.

The J gene is TRBJ2-7, the V gene TRBV7-9, with D possibly being TRBD2 (7 bases). V lost 5 bases and J 7 bases, leaving 18 bases between the germline ends. CDR1 and CDR2 (germline): SEHNR, FQNEAQ (reference sequence). The CDR3 length is 14 residues. The CDR3 DNA reads TGTGCCAGCAGCCGCCGTGAGGGGGGGGAAGAGCAGTACGTC. Protein: CASSRREGGEEQYV.

This sequence joins TRBV5-6 and TRBJ2-5; D may correspond to TRBD1 or TRBD2 (5 bases each). This CDR3 region has 13 residues. Trimming removed 3 bases at V and 3 bases at J, with 9 bases between. CDR1 and CDR2 (germline): SGHDT, YYEEEE. The CDR3 protein is CASSSLGEETQYF. CDR3 bases: TGTGCCAGCAGCTCCCTGGGGGAAGAGACCCAGTACTTC.

The chain combines TRBV7-2 with TRBJ2-1; weak D call: TRBD2 (6 bases). This CDR3 comprises 16 residues. Trimming took 5 bases from V and 4 from J, leaving 18 bases between them. CDR1 SGHTA and CDR2 FQGNSA come from the germline V gene. The CDR3 DNA is TGTGCCAGCAGCCGGGTTGGCGGAGGAGGGTACAATGAGCAGTTCTTC. Translated, it gives CASSRVGGGGYNEQFF. Full variable domain (rest looked up from reference TRBV7-2 and TRBJ2-1): GAGVSQSPSNKVTEKGKDVELRCDPISGHTALYWYRQSLGQGLEFLIYFQGNSAPDKSGLPSDRFSAERTGGSVSTLTIQRTQQEDSAVYLCASSRVGGGGYNEQFFGPGTRLTVL.

This clone has more than one count but fewer than ten. The rearrangement joins TRBV7-9 to TRBJ1-4; 7 positions agree with TRBD1. Germline V CDR1 and CDR2: SEHNR, FQNEAQ (reference sequence). V gave up 1 base and J gave up 8 bases; unmatched junction bases: 7. This CDR3 spans 15 amino acids. For the CDR3, the DNA is TGTGCCAGCAGCTTAGAGGGGGCTGTAGGGGAAAAACTGTTTTTT. Protein product: CASSLEGAVGEKLFF.

This sequence joins TRBV27 and TRBJ2-5; 10 positions agree with TRBD2. This CDR3 spans 14 amino acids. With V trimmed by 7 bases and J by 5 bases, 7 bases remained unmatched. Germline CDR1 is MNHEY and CDR2 is SMNVEV (reference sequence). The CDR3 coding sequence is TGTGCCAGCATGACTCCAGCGGGAGGGGAGACCCAGTACTTC. Its translation is CASMTPAGGETQYF.

The chain recombines TRBV10-3 with TRBJ2-5, with TRBD2 identical over 11 bases. Matching the DNA end better, TRBJ2-7 makes the J call doubtful. Germline CDR1 is ENHRY and CDR2 is SYGVKD. The CDR3 totals 12 residues. The CDR3 here is CAIGLAGYEQYF. The CDR3 nucleotides read TGTGCCATCGGACTAGCGGGCTACGAGCAGTACTTC.

The CDR3 nucleotides are TGCGCCAGCAGCCAAGGAGGGCAAGGGGTCTACAATGAGCAGTTCTTC. The encoded protein is CASSQGGQGVYNEQFF. The chain links TRBV4-3 to TRBJ2-1; either TRBD1 or TRBD2 may supply D (5 bases each). CDR1 is LGHNA and CDR2 is YSLEER in the germline V gene. This CDR3 region has 16 residues. The V end lost 1 base, the J end lost 3 bases, and 13 bases lay between the germline ends.

V is TRBV6-4 and J is TRBJ1-2, with a tentative D call TRBD1 (6 bases). The CDR3 contains 18 residues. V was trimmed by 0 bases and J by 1 base, leaving 18 bases between them. Germline CDR1 MRHNA, CDR2 SNTAGT. CDR3 region: CASSDSSIGTKYNYGYTF. DNA for the CDR3: TGTGCCAGCAGTGACTCGAGTATTGGGACAAAGTATAACTATGGCTACACCTTC.

CDR3 protein: CASRPTPGRHTEAFF. The CDR3 DNA sequence: TGTGCCAGCAGGCCTACTCCGGGAAGACACACTGAAGCTTTCTTT. The J gene is TRBJ1-1, the V gene TRBV7-9; no firm D call. Germline values: CDR1 SEHNR, CDR2 FQNEAQ (reference sequence). Trimming took 6 bases from V and 3 from J, leaving 17 bases between them. CDR3 length: 15 residues.

The genes are TRBV4-2 and TRBJ2-1, with 9 bases lining up with TRBD2. Trimming took 3 bases from V and 9 from J; bases not matched to a gene: 9. CDR1 LGHNA and CDR2 YNFKEQ come from the germline V gene. CDR3 length: 15 residues. This CDR3 reads CASSQALSGRSEQFF. CDR3 DNA sequence: TGTGCCAGCAGCCAGGCCCTTAGCGGGAGAAGTGAGCAGTTCTTC.

The chain has TRBV27 and TRBJ2-1; 8 bases map to TRBD1. Germline V gene lookup returns CDR1 MNHEY and CDR2 SMNVEV (reference sequence). The CDR3 contains 17 residues. The V segment lost 4 bases and the J segment 12 bases; nucleotides outside the gene matches: 20. The chain's CDR3 is CASSSPLRDRLPVGQFF. CDR3 nucleotides: TGTGCCAGCAGTTCACCACTGAGGGACAGGCTCCCCGTGGGGCAGTTCTTC.

This clone has a handful of counts. The chain is built from TRBV10-3 and TRBJ1-2; no firm D call. The V end lost 4 bases, the J end lost 7 bases, and 22 bases lay between the germline ends. This CDR3 contains 16 residues. The germline gives CDR1 ENHRY, CDR2 SYGVKD. The CDR3 reads CAISAGTYSPTGGYTF. In DNA form, the CDR3 reads TGTGCCATCAGTGCTGGAACTTACTCACCAACGGGTGGCTACACCTTC.

The V gene is TRBV5-6, the J gene TRBJ2-5; D is ambiguous. Germline CDR1 SGHDT, CDR2 YYEEEE. This CDR3 spans 14 amino acids. V was pared by 2 bases and J by 0 bases, with 8 bases between. CDR3 region: CASSFGPYQETQYF. CDR3 DNA: TGTGCCAGCAGCTTCGGTCCGTACCAAGAGACCCAGTACTTC.

The genes are TRBV7-2 and TRBJ1-6; D gene uncertain. The CDR3 contains 13 residues. V lost 0 bases, J lost 9 bases, and 6 bases lay in between. The germline CDR1 and CDR2 sequences are SGHTA and FQGNSA. In DNA, the CDR3 is TGTGCCAGCAGCTTAGCGTGGGGTTCACCCCTCCACTTT. Translated: CASSLAWGSPLHF.

This chain uses TRBV7-3 with TRBJ2-1; D perhaps matches TRBD2 (6 bases). The CDR3 totals 13 residues. The germline CDR1 and CDR2 sequences are SGHTA and FQGTGA. Trimming took off 4 bases at V and 8 bases at J, with 12 bases between the two ends. CDR3 residues: CASSSGTPHEQFF. The CDR3 bases are TGTGCCAGCAGCTCCGGGACTCCTCATGAGCAGTTCTTC.